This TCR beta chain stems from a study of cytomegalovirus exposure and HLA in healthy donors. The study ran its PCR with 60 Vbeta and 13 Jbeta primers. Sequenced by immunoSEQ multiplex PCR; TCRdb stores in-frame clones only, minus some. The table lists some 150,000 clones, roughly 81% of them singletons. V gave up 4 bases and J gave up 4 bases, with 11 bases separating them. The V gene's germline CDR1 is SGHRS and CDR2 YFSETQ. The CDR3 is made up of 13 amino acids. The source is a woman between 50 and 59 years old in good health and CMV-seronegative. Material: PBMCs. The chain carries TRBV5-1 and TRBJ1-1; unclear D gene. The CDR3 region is CASSPRGGTEAFF. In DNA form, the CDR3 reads TGCGCCAGCAGCCCACGCGGCGGCACTGAAGCTTTCTTT. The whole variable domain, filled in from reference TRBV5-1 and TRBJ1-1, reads KAGVTQTPRYLIKTRGQQVTLSCSPISGHRSVSWYQQTPGQGLQFLFEYFSETQRNKGNFPGRFSGRQFSNSRSEMNVSTLELGDSALYLCASSPRGGTEAFFGQGTRLTVV.